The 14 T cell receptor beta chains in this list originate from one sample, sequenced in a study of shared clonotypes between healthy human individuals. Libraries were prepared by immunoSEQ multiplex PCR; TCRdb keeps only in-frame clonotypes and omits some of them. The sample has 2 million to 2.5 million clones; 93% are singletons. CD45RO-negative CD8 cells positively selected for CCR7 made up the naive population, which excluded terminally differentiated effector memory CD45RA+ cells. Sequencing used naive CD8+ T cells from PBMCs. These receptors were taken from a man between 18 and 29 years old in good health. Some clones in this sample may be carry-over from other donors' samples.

The CDR3 region is CASRIRDREGDTQYF. Here the CDR3 DNA reads TGTGCCAGCAGGATCCGGGACAGGGAGGGGGATACGCAGTATTTT. The chain uses TRBV28 and TRBJ2-3; 9 nucleotides match TRBD1. Germline trimming cut 6 bases from V and 6 bases from J; bases unmatched to any gene: 10. The CDR3 contains 15 residues. Germline V gene sequence: CDR1 MDHEN, CDR2 SYDVKM.

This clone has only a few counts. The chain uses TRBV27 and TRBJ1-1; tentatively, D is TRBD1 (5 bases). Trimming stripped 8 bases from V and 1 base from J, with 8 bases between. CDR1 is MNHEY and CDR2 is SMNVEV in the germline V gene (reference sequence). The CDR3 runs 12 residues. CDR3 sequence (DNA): TGTGCCAGCTGGGACGGGAACACTGAAGCTTTCTTT. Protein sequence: CASWDGNTEAFF.

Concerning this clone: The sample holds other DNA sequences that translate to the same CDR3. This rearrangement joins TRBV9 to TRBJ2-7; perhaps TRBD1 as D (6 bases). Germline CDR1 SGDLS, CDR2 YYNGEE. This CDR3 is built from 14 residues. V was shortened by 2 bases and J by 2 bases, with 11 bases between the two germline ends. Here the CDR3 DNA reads TGTGCCAGCAGCGTTGGGCAGGGGACCTACGAGCAGTACTTC. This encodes CASSVGQGTYEQYF.

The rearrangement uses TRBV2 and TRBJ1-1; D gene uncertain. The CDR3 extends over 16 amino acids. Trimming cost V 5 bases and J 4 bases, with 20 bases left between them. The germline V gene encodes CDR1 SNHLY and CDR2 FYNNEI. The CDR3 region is CASSNPRRDIPTEAFF. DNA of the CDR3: TGTGCCAGCAGTAACCCTCGCCGTGACATTCCCACTGAAGCTTTCTTT.

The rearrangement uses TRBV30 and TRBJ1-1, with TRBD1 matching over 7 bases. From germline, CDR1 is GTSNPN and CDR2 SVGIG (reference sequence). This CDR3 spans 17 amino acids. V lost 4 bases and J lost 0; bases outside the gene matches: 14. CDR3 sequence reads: CAWNLPTGWVVNTEAFF. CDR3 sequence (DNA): TGTGCCTGGAACCTTCCGACAGGGTGGGTTGTGAACACTGAAGCTTTCTTT.

The chain's CDR3 is CASSIRAGDTQYF. CDR3 nucleotide sequence: TGTGCCAGTAGTATAAGGGCGGGGGATACGCAGTATTTT. The chain couples TRBV19 to TRBJ2-3, with D possibly TRBD2 on 6 matching bases. V was pared by 2 bases and J by 6 bases, with 9 bases between. The CDR3 length is 13 residues. Germline CDR1 and CDR2: LNHDA and SQIVND (reference sequence). The whole variable domain, filled in from reference TRBV19 and TRBJ2-3, reads DGGITQSPKYLFRKEGQNVTLSCEQNLNHDAMYWYRQDPGQGLRLIYYSQIVNDFQKGDIAEGYSVSREKKESFPLTVTSAQKNPTAFYLCASSIRAGDTQYFGPGTRLTVL.

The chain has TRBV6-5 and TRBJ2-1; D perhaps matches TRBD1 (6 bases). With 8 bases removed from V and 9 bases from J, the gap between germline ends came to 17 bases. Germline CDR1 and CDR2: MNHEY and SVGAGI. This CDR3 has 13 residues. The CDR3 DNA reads TGTGCCAGCGCCAGGGCCTGGGGGCCTGAGCAGTTCTTC. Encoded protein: CASARAWGPEQFF.

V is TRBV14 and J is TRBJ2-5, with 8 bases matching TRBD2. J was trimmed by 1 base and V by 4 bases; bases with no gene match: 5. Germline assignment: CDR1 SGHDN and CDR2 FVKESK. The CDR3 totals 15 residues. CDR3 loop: CASSRLAGPQETQYF. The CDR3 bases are TGTGCCAGCAGCCGGCTAGCGGGCCCCCAAGAGACCCAGTACTTC.

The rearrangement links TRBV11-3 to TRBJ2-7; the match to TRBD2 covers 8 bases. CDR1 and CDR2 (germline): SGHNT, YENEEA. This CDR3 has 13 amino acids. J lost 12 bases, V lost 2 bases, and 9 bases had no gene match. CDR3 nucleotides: TGTGCCAGCAGCTTAAGGGGACTAGACTCGGTGTACTTC. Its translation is CASSLRGLDSVYF.

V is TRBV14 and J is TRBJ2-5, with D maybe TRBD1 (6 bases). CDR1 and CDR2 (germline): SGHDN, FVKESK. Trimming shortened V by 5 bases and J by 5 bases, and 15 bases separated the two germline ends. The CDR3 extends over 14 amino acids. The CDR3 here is CASSGDRYLETQYF. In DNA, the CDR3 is TGTGCCAGCAGCGGAGACAGGTATCTGGAGACCCAGTACTTC.

The CDR3 loop is CASSLRLASGADTQYF. The CDR3 region has the DNA TGCGCCAGCAGCCTCCGACTAGCGTCGGGCGCAGATACGCAGTATTTT. V is TRBV4-1 and J is TRBJ2-3, with TRBD2 matching over 8 bases. The CDR3 is 16 residues long. V lost 4 bases, J lost 4 bases, and 10 bases stayed unmatched. Per germline, CDR1 MGHRA and CDR2 YSYEKL.

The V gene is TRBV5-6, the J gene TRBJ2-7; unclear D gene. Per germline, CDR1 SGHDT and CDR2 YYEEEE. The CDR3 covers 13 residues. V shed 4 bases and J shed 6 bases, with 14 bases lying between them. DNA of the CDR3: TGTGCCAGCAGCAAAGATGGGTTGCGCGAGCAGTACTTC. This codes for CASSKDGLREQYF.

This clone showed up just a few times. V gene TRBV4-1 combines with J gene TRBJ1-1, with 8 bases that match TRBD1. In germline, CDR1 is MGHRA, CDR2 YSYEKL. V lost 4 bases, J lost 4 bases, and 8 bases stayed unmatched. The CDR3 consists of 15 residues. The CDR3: CASSPSDRAGTEAFF. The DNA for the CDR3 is TGCGCCAGCAGCCCTTCGGACAGGGCGGGCACTGAAGCTTTCTTT.

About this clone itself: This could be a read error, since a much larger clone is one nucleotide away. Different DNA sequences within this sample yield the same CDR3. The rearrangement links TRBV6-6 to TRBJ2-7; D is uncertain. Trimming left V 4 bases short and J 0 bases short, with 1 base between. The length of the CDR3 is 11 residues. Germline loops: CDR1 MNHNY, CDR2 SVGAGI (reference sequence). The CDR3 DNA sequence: TGTGCCAGCAGTTTCTCCTACGAGCAGTACTTC. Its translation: CASSFSYEQYF.